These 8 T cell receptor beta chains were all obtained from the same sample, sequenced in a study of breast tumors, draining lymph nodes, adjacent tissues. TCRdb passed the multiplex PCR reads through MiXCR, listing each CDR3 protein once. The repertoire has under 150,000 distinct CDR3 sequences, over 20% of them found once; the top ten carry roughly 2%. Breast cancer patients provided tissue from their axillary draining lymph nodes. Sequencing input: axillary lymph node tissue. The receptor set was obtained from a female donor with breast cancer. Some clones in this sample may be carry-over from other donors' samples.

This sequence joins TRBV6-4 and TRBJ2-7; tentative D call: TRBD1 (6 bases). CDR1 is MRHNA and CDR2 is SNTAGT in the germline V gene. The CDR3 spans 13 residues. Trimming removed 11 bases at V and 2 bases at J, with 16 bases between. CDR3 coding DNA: TGTGCCGCCGACACAGGGTTGACCTACGAGCAGTACTTC. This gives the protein CAADTGLTYEQYF.

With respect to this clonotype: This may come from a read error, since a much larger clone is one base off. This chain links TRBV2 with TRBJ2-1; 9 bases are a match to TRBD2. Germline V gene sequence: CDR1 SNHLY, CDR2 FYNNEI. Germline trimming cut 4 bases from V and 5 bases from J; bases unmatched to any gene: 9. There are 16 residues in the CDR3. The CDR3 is CASSATAGLANNEQFF. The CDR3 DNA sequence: TGTGCCAGCAGTGCGACCGCGGGACTAGCTAACAATGAGCAGTTCTTC.

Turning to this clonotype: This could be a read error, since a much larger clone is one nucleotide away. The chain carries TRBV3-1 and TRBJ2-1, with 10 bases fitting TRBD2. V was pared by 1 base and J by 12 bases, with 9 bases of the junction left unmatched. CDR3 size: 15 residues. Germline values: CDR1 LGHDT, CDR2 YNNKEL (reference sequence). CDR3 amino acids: CASSQVQREGHGQFF. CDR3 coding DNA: TGTGCCAGCAGCCAAGTCCAGCGGGAGGGCCATGGGCAGTTCTTC.

CDR3 DNA sequence: TGTGCCAGCAGCCAAGATGTGCGTCCTGGGGCCAACGTCCTGACTTTC. This gives the protein CASSQDVRPGANVLTF. The gene calls are TRBV3-1 and TRBJ2-6; D uncertain. V was clipped by 0 bases and J by 2 bases, with 8 bases between them. The CDR3 totals 16 residues. CDR1 LGHDT and CDR2 YNNKEL come from the germline V gene (reference sequence).

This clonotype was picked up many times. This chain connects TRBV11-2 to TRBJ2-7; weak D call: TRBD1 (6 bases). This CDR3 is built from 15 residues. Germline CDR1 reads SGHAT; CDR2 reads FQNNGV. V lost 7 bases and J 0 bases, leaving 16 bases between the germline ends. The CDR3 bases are TGTGCCAGCAAGCCGACAGGCGATACCTCCTACGAGCAGTACTTC. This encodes CASKPTGDTSYEQYF. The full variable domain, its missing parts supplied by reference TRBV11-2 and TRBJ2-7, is EAGVAQSPRYKIIEKRQSVAFWCNPISGHATLYWYQQILGQGPKLLIQFQNNGVVDDSQLPKDRFSAERLKGVDSTLKIQPAKLEDSAVYLCASKPTGDTSYEQYFGPGTRLTVT.

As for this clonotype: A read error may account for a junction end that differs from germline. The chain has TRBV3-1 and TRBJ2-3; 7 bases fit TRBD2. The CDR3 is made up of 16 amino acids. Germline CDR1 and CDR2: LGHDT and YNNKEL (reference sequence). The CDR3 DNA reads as TGTGGCAGCAGCCAACTAGCGCCCCAGGTCACAGATACGCAGTATTTT. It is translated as CGSSQLAPQVTDTQYF.

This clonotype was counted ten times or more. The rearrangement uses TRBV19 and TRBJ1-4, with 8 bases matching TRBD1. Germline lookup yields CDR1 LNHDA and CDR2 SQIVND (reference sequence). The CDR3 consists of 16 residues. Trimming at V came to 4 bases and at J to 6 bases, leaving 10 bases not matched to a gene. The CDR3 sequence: CASSKDRVGEDEKLFF. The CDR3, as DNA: TGTGCCAGTAGTAAGGACAGGGTCGGGGAAGATGAAAAACTGTTTTTT.

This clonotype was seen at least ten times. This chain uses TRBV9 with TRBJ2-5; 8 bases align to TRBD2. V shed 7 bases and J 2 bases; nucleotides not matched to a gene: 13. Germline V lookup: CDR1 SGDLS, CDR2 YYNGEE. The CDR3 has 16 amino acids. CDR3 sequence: CASGSGRGGLQETQYF. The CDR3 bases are TGTGCCAGCGGGAGCGGGAGAGGCGGACTTCAAGAGACCCAGTACTTC.